Listed here are 4 T cell receptor beta chains from one sample, sequenced in a study of regulatory T cells in long-lasting Graves disease. Arm-PCR of CDR3 regions and iRepertoire HTBI primers were used to build TCR beta libraries. MiXCR was run by TCRdb on the multiplex PCR reads, yielding one entry per CDR3 protein. The sample consists of more than 450,000 distinct CDR3 sequences, around 15% of them appearing once. Described time point: newly diagnosed GD, antithyroid drugs for less than 3 months. PBMCs provided the RNA from which the TCR library was made. The same sample was also studied in work on T cells in Graves' hyperthyroidism and ophthalmopathy.

The material was peripheral blood mononuclear cells (PBMCs), obtained at new diagnosis, from a patient treated with antithyroid drugs. The source is a man aged 35 to 55 with Graves disease.

The chain combines TRBV5-5 with TRBJ2-7, with TRBD1 identical over 9 bases. Germline CDR1 is SGHKS and CDR2 is YYEKEE (reference sequence). This CDR3 has 14 amino acids. V shed 5 bases, J shed 1 base, and the junction held 4 bases outside the gene matches. This CDR3 reads CASRRQGDSYEQYF. CDR3 nucleotides: TGTGCCAGCAGGCGACAGGGGGATTCCTACGAGCAGTACTTC. Full variable domain (missing parts from reference TRBV5-5 and TRBJ2-7): DAGVTQSPTHLIKTRGQQVTLRCSPISGHKSVSWYQQVLGQGPQFIFQYYEKEERGRGNFPDRFSARQFPNYSSELNVNALLLGDSALYLCASRRQGDSYEQYFGPGTRLTVT.

This clonotype was seen a handful of times. The gene calls are TRBV24-1 and TRBJ2-1, with unresolved D. The V and J ends lost 1 base and 9 bases respectively, with 6 bases between them. Looked up from germline, CDR1 is KGHDR and CDR2 is SFDVKD. The CDR3 is 12 residues long. CDR3 amino acids: CATSDFMSEQFF. As DNA, the CDR3 is TGTGCCACCAGTGATTTCATGTCTGAGCAGTTCTTC.

In regard to this clonotype: This clone may be a read error of a much larger clone one base away. The DNA of the CDR3 is TGTGCCAGCAGCCAGGGACGGACCTCCGGGGAGCTGTTTTTT. The encoded protein is CASSQGRTSGELFF. The chain uses TRBV11-3 and TRBJ2-2; either TRBD1 or TRBD2 may fit D (5 bases each). Trimming removed 5 bases from V and 6 bases from J, with 13 bases in between. Per the germline V gene, CDR1 is SGHNT and CDR2 is YENEEA. This CDR3 has 14 amino acids.

The chain links TRBV20-1 to TRBJ2-3, with 8 positions matching TRBD2. Per the germline V gene, CDR1 is DFQATT and CDR2 is SNEGSKA (reference sequence). This CDR3 region has 15 residues. The J segment lost 2 bases and the V segment lost 4 bases, leaving 8 bases of the junction unmatched. The DNA of the CDR3 is TGCAGTGCTAAACAAATTAGCGGGAACACAGATACGCAGTATTTT. Protein sequence: CSAKQISGNTDTQYF.